These T cell receptor beta chains were read from a single sample in a study of CD8+ T cells in alopecia areata. Here immunoSEQ multiplex PCR was the method, and the copy in TCRdb shows in-frame clones only, minus some. The sample shows approximately 200,000 clones, 60% of them seen only once. The sequencing used CD4+ T cells sorted from blood, collected at week 4, from a patient treated with tofacitinib. These receptors came from a human donor with alopecia areata. The CDR3 runs from the conserved cysteine through the conserved F or W. A D gene is named only where the DNA matches it firmly. Clone size is given for some rows only: seen once, a few or many times, or a class if the clone is expanded.

D	J	V	size	CDR3	DNA
TRBD2	TRBJ2-7	TRBV27	NA	CASSLPESGGVEQYF	TGTGCCAGCAGTTTACCCGAGTCTGGGGGGGTCGAGCAGTACTTC
NA	TRBJ2-7	TRBV27	once	CASSNRIEQYF	TGTGCCAGCAGTAACAGGATTGAGCAGTACTTC
TRBD2	TRBJ2-5	TRBV29-1	NA	CSVERDYGETQYF	TGCAGCGTTGAGAGGGACTATGGAGAGACCCAGTACTTC
TRBD2	TRBJ2-3	TRBV5-1	NA	CASSLDPSGGVDTQYF	TGCGCCAGCAGCTTGGACCCTAGCGGGGGAGTAGATACGCAGTATTTT
TRBD1	TRBJ2-7	TRBV6-6	NA	CASSYSGQGADYEQYF	TGTGCCAGCAGTTACTCCGGACAGGGGGCTGACTACGAGCAGTACTTC
NA	TRBJ1-2	TRBV29-1	NA	CSVAAVAGYTF	TGCAGCGTCGCGGCCGTGGCTGGCTACACCTTC
NA	TRBJ1-1	TRBV30	NA	CAWSVRGGAFF	TGTGCCTGGAGTGTACGGGGGGGCGCTTTCTTT
NA	TRBJ1-4	TRBV4-1	NA	CASSLDSRNEKLFF	TGCGCCAGCAGCCTGGACAGCCGTAATGAAAAACTGTTTTTT
NA	TRBJ2-4	TRBV28	NA	CASSFDGQNIQYF	TGTGCCAGCAGTTTCGACGGACAAAACATTCAGTACTTC
TRBD1	TRBJ1-3	TRBV30	NA	CAQSQGGADGNTIYF	TGTGCCCAAAGTCAAGGGGGCGCTGATGGAAACACCATATATTTT
NA	TRBJ1-1	TRBV6-5	NA	CASTRMGRLEAFF	TGTGCCAGCACCCGAATGGGGAGGCTTGAAGCTTTCTTT
NA	TRBJ1-6	TRBV7-2	few	CASSPDSGSLRSPLHF	TGTGCCAGCAGCCCCGATAGTGGATCCCTCCGTTCACCCCTCCACTTT
NA	TRBJ1-1	TRBV7-9	NA	CASSLAGTIEAFF	TGTGCCAGCAGCTTAGCGGGGACGATTGAAGCTTTCTTT
NA	TRBJ2-3	TRBV29-1	NA	CSVLQVEFADTQYF	TGCAGCGTTCTCCAGGTGGAATTTGCAGATACGCAGTATTTT
TRBD2	TRBJ2-5	TRBV30	once	CAWSVPGGETQYF	TGTGCCTGGAGTGTACCGGGGGGAGAGACCCAGTACTTC
NA	TRBJ1-1	TRBV30	NA	CAWSASAEAFF	TGTGCCTGGAGTGCGAGCGCTGAAGCTTTCTTT
TRBD2	TRBJ2-5	TRBV30	few	CAWSGLAWETQYF	TGTGCCTGGAGTGGACTAGCGTGGGAGACCCAGTACTTC
TRBD2	TRBJ2-1	TRBV5-4	NA	CASSSTSGPVDEQFF	TGTGCCAGCAGCTCCACTAGCGGGCCTGTGGATGAGCAGTTCTTC
TRBD1	TRBJ1-1	TRBV29-1	few	CSVQNRGMNTEAFF	TGCAGCGTTCAAAACAGGGGAATGAACACTGAAGCTTTCTTT
NA	TRBJ2-1	TRBV18	NA	CASSPRLRGKEFF	TGTGCCAGCTCACCACGGTTGAGGGGGAAGGAGTTCTTC
NA	TRBJ1-2	TRBV29-1	few	CSVVGSDGYTF	TGCAGCGTAGTCGGGTCCGATGGCTACACCTTC
TRBD1	TRBJ1-2	TRBV7-2	NA	CASSLASWGQRNYGYTF	TGTGCCAGCAGCTTAGCGTCATGGGGACAGCGAAACTATGGCTACACCTTC
NA	TRBJ2-7	TRBV30	NA	CAWNQGLSYEQYF	TGTGCCTGGAATCAGGGGCTCTCCTACGAGCAGTACTTC
NA	TRBJ2-3	TRBV29-1	NA	CSVALVTPTDTQYF	TGCAGCGTTGCACTAGTAACCCCCACAGATACGCAGTATTTT
NA	TRBJ2-2	TRBV25-1	NA	CASSDREQGGKNTGELFF	TGTGCCAGCAGTGATCGCGAACAGGGGGGGAAGAACACCGGGGAGCTGTTTTTT
NA	TRBJ2-5	TRBV27	NA	CASSQGGETQYF	TGTGCCAGCTCCCAGGGGGGGGAGACCCAGTACTTC
NA	TRBJ1-4	TRBV30	few	CAWSSNLPGALNEKLFF	TGTGCCTGGAGCTCAAATCTACCCGGGGCCCTTAATGAAAAACTGTTTTTT
NA	TRBJ2-3	TRBV27	NA	CASRRGSTDTQYF	TGTGCCAGCAGGAGGGGGTCCACAGATACGCAGTATTTT
TRBD2	TRBJ2-5	TRBV30	NA	CAWSVGGGGETQYF	TGTGCCTGGAGTGTTGGGGGGGGTGGAGAGACCCAGTACTTC
TRBD1	TRBJ1-1	TRBV30	NA	CAWSGQGLTEAFF	TGTGCCTGGAGTGGACAGGGATTGACTGAAGCTTTCTTT
TRBD2	TRBJ2-1	TRBV29-1	few	CSVVRQGGAGGTYNEQFF	TGCAGCGTTGTTCGGCAGGGAGGAGCGGGGGGTACCTACAATGAGCAGTTCTTC
NA	TRBJ1-4	TRBV6-6	NA	CASSSPGVRQEKLFF	TGTGCCAGCAGTTCCCCAGGGGTCCGGCAGGAAAAACTGTTTTTT
NA	TRBJ2-3	TRBV5-1	few	CASSLDIRGGRGTDTQYF	TGCGCCAGCAGCTTGGATATCAGAGGGGGGAGAGGAACAGATACGCAGTATTTT
TRBD1	TRBJ2-1	TRBV28	few	CASITQGRYNEQFF	TGTGCCAGCATTACACAGGGGCGGTACAATGAGCAGTTCTTC
TRBD2	TRBJ2-3	TRBV29-1	NA	CSVEVAGGPADTQYF	TGCAGCGTAGAGGTAGCGGGGGGGCCCGCAGATACGCAGTATTTT
TRBD1	TRBJ2-2	TRBV10-3	NA	CAIGPGQGSGELFF	TGTGCCATCGGGCCGGGACAGGGGTCCGGGGAGCTGTTTTTT
NA	TRBJ1-5	TRBV23-1	once	CASSKGLSSNQPQHF	TGCGCCAGCAGCAAGGGTCTCTCGAGCAATCAGCCCCAGCATTTT
NA	TRBJ1-4	TRBV2	NA	CASSDFNEKLFF	TGTGCCAGCAGTGATTTTAATGAAAAACTGTTTTTT
NA	TRBJ2-3	TRBV18	NA	CASSPLPRQSMDTQYF	TGTGCCAGCTCACCACTTCCGCGACAGAGCATGGATACGCAGTATTTT
NA	TRBJ1-5	TRBV7-9	NA	CASSLSVGNAQPQHF	TGTGCCAGCAGCTTATCTGTGGGTAACGCTCAGCCCCAGCATTTT
NA	TRBJ2-5	TRBV29-1	NA	CSVGRGGVETQYF	TGCAGCGTTGGCCGAGGGGGGGTAGAGACCCAGTACTTC
NA	TRBJ2-2	TRBV28	few	CASSLQGINTGELFF	TGTGCCAGCAGTTTACAGGGGATCAACACCGGGGAGCTGTTTTTT
NA	TRBJ1-5	TRBV2	NA	CASSEAVGGPQPQHF	TGTGCCAGCAGTGAAGCGGTTGGGGGGCCTCAGCCCCAGCATTTT
NA	TRBJ1-2	TRBV7-2	few	CASSSRTGGGYTF	TGTGCCAGCAGCTCTCGGACCGGGGGTGGCTACACCTTC
NA	TRBJ1-1	TRBV7-9	few	CASSPQGRHTEAFF	TGTGCCAGCAGCCCTCAGGGGAGGCACACTGAAGCTTTCTTT
TRBD1	TRBJ2-5	TRBV7-2	NA	CASSLSYRGETQYF	TGTGCCAGCAGCCTATCCTACAGGGGAGAGACCCAGTACTTC
TRBD2	TRBJ2-2	TRBV9	NA	CASSVGTLAGFTGELFF	TGTGCCAGCAGCGTAGGAACGCTAGCGGGGTTTACCGGGGAGCTGTTTTTT
TRBD2	TRBJ2-1	TRBV7-2	NA	CASSPRGGSSYNEQFF	TGTGCCAGCAGCCCCCGCGGGGGTAGCTCCTACAATGAGCAGTTCTTC
TRBD1	TRBJ2-7	TRBV9	NA	CASSVGQGAWEQYF	TGTGCCAGCAGCGTAGGGCAGGGGGCGTGGGAGCAGTACTTC
NA	TRBJ2-7	TRBV2	NA	CASTYYEQYF	TGTGCCAGCACCTACTACGAGCAGTACTTC
NA	TRBJ2-5	TRBV7-9	NA	CASSNLRGRVQETQYF	TGTGCCAGCAGCAACTTACGGGGACGGGTACAAGAGACCCAGTACTTC
NA	TRBJ2-2	TRBV4-1	NA	CASSQDRPLVTGELFF	TGCGCCAGCAGCCAAGATCGCCCCCTCGTCACCGGGGAGCTGTTTTTT
NA	TRBJ1-4	TRBV30	NA	CAWSADRTNEKLFF	TGTGCCTGGAGTGCGGACAGAACTAATGAAAAACTGTTTTTT
NA	TRBJ1-2	TRBV28	NA	CASSTPPGYTF	TGTGCCAGCAGCACCCCTCCTGGCTACACCTTC
TRBD1	TRBJ1-2	TRBV5-1	NA	CASSLGWPKSGRQGATYGYTF	TGCGCCAGCAGCTTAGGGTGGCCAAAGTCGGGGAGACAGGGGGCGACCTATGGCTACACCTTC